These T cell receptor beta chains were read from a single sample in a study of T-cell memory formation after mild COVID-19. One entry per CDR3 protein, called by TCRdb with MiXCR from the 5' RACE reads. The data hold around 200,000 distinct CDR3 sequences, with 20% to 25% observed a single time. The sample taken for sequencing was PBMCs or a T cell subset sorted from them (not recorded which). These receptors all come from an adult woman who had mild COVID-19 (a few samples of this study predate the infection). Cell type and time point are not known. Both conserved end residues are part of each CDR3. D genes are given only for firm matches. Size values are once, few and many counts, or a class for expanded clones, and some rows have none.

v_gene,abundance,j_gene,d_gene,CDR3nt,CDR3aa
TRBV4-1,few,TRBJ2-7,NA,TGCGCCAGCAGCCAAGGACTAGACTACGAGCAGTACTTC,CASSQGLDYEQYF
TRBV7-3,NA,TRBJ2-1,NA,TGTGCCAGCAGCCCTTGGGTGAACTCCTACAATGAGCAGTTCTTC,CASSPWVNSYNEQFF
TRBV12-3/TRBV12-4,NA,TRBJ1-1,NA,TGTGCCAGCAGTTTGAGTCAGGGGATGACTGAAGCTTTCTTT,CASSLSQGMTEAFF
TRBV7-2,NA,TRBJ2-1,TRBD2,TGTGCCAGCAGCTTAGAAGGCGCTAGCGGGAGTTTCTATGAGCAGTTCTTC,CASSLEGASGSFYEQFF
TRBV6-2/TRBV6-3,NA,TRBJ2-3,TRBD2,TGTGCCAGCAGCCAGACTAGCGGGAGTCTTGATACAGATACGCAGTATTTT,CASSQTSGSLDTDTQYF
TRBV3-1,NA,TRBJ2-1,NA,TGTGCCAGCAGCCAAGAGGTGACTAGAGGACCCTACAATGAGCAGTTCTTC,CASSQEVTRGPYNEQFF
TRBV4-1,NA,TRBJ1-1,NA,TGCGCCAGCAGCCAAGAGGGCTACCTGAAGCCAGAAGCTTTCTTT,CASSQEGYLKPEAFF
TRBV20-1,few,TRBJ2-7,TRBD1,TGCAGTGCTTGGACAGGGGAAAACGAGCAGTACTTC,CSAWTGENEQYF
TRBV7-3,NA,TRBJ2-2,TRBD1,TGTGCCAGCAGCACCACACAGGGGAGAGGACGCACCGGGGAGCTGTTTTTT,CASSTTQGRGRTGELFF
TRBV5-1,few,TRBJ1-4,TRBD1,TGCGCCAGCAGCTTGAAGACAGGGGGCAATAGTAATGAAAAACTGTTTTTT,CASSLKTGGNSNEKLFF
TRBV19,few,TRBJ2-3,TRBD2,TGTGCCAGTAGTATGAGGGGAGGGGCCGCAGATACGCAGTATTTT,CASSMRGGAADTQYF
TRBV9,NA,TRBJ2-3,TRBD2,TGTGCCAGCAGCGCCGGCGGGGGATTAGCAGATACGCAGTATTTT,CASSAGGGLADTQYF
TRBV7-9,NA,TRBJ2-7,TRBD2,TGTGCCAGCAGCTCGACTAGCGGGAGAACCTACGAGCAGTACTTC,CASSSTSGRTYEQYF
TRBV7-6,NA,TRBJ2-7,NA,TGTGCCAGCAGCTTAGGTGTGACTGACGAGCAGTACTTC,CASSLGVTDEQYF
TRBV20-1,NA,TRBJ2-3,TRBD1,TGCAGTGCTAGAAGTGATTGGGGCAGGGGGCCCGCAGATACGCAGTATTTT,CSARSDWGRGPADTQYF
TRBV9,NA,TRBJ2-5,TRBD1,TGTGCCAGCAGCCCCCGGTGGGCAGGGGGCAGGGAGACCCAGTACTTC,CASSPRWAGGRETQYF
TRBV7-8,few,TRBJ2-2,TRBD2,TGTGCCAGCAGCCTCCAATCGGGGGGGCCGTTAACCGGGGAGCTGTTTTTT,CASSLQSGGPLTGELFF
TRBV12-5,NA,TRBJ2-6,NA,TGTGCTAGTGGTTTGGATGAGCCCAGGTGGGCCAACGTCCTGACTTTT,CASGLDEPRWANVLTF
TRBV12-3/TRBV12-4,once,TRBJ1-1,NA,TGTGCCAGCAGTCCCCCGCTTGACGGGGGGAGGGCTTTCTTT,CASSPPLDGGRAFF
TRBV20-1,NA,TRBJ1-2,NA,TGCAGTGCTAGAGTAAACCGGGACACTGGGGGCTATGGCTACACCTTC,CSARVNRDTGGYGYTF
TRBV7-6,NA,TRBJ2-1,TRBD1,TGTGCCAGCAGCTTAGCTGGCAGGGGGTTGGGGTTAGTCTACAATGAGCAGTTCTTC,CASSLAGRGLGLVYNEQFF
TRBV7-6,few,TRBJ2-2,TRBD2,TGTGCCAGCAGCCGATTGGGACTAGCGGGAGATGGGAACACCGGGGAGCTGTTTTTT,CASSRLGLAGDGNTGELFF
TRBV28,NA,TRBJ2-3,NA,TGTGCCAGCAGTTTAACGACCAGCACAGATACGCAGTATTTT,CASSLTTSTDTQYF
TRBV7-9,few,TRBJ2-5,NA,TGTGCCAGCAGCTTAGACATGGAAGAGACCCAGTACTTC,CASSLDMEETQYF
TRBV7-9,few,TRBJ1-1,NA,TGTGCCAGCAGCTTAAGGGACGCCAACACTGAAGCTTTCTTT,CASSLRDANTEAFF
TRBV5-1,NA,TRBJ1-1,TRBD1,TGCGCCAGCAGCTTGGCCGGGACAGGGAGTGGGGAAGCTTTCTTT,CASSLAGTGSGEAFF
TRBV7-6,few,TRBJ2-3,TRBD2,TGTGCCAGCAGCTCGCTAGCGGGGGGGCGCTCAGATACGCAGTATTTT,CASSSLAGGRSDTQYF
TRBV7-9,few,TRBJ2-1,NA,TGTGCCAGCAGCTCCGCCGATCAGTTTAGGGGGAATGAGCAGTTCTTC,CASSSADQFRGNEQFF
TRBV20-1,few,TRBJ2-1,NA,TGCAGTGCCGACAATGGGCAGGGAGACTACAATGAGCAGTTCTTC,CSADNGQGDYNEQFF
TRBV4-2,few,TRBJ2-2,NA,TGTGCCAGCAGCCAAAAGACCGGGGAGCTGTTTTTT,CASSQKTGELFF